The next 16 T cell receptor beta chains were all read from a single sample in a study of T-cell memory formation after mild COVID-19. TCRdb fed the 5' RACE reads into MiXCR, producing one record per CDR3 protein. The sample contains 300,000 to 350,000 distinct CDR3 sequences, roughly a fifth of which appear only once. The sample comprised PBMCs or a T cell subset sorted from them (not recorded which). Receptor source: a young man who had mild COVID-19 (a few samples of this study predate the infection). Cell type and time point are not known.

In this sample, this clonotype turned up many times. The rearrangement uses TRBV2 and TRBJ2-1; 8 positions agree with TRBD2. The ends lost 6 bases at V and 7 bases at J; junction bases unmatched: 2. CDR3 length: 12 residues. CDR1 is SNHLY and CDR2 is FYNNEI in the germline V gene. The CDR3 reads CASRPGGNEQFF. The CDR3 DNA reads TGTGCCAGCAGACCGGGGGGGAATGAGCAGTTCTTC.

This sequence joins TRBV20-1 and TRBJ1-5; D not resolved. Germline CDR1 DFQATT, CDR2 SNEGSKA (reference sequence). The CDR3 is made up of 12 amino acids. V was trimmed by 5 bases and J by 7 bases, leaving 12 bases between them. This CDR3 is CSAQPGMQPQHF. The CDR3 DNA reads as TGCAGTGCTCAGCCGGGGATGCAGCCCCAGCATTTT.

In this sample, this clonotype turned up once. The chain couples TRBV10-3 to TRBJ1-2; 7 nucleotides line up with TRBD1. Per germline, CDR1 ENHRY and CDR2 SYGVKD. This CDR3 contains 15 residues. Trimming at V came to 10 bases and at J to 7 bases, leaving 18 bases not matched to a gene. The CDR3 loop is CATRVHENRGGGYTF. CDR3 coding DNA: TGTGCCACCCGGGTCCATGAGAACAGGGGCGGTGGCTACACCTTC.

V is TRBV20-1 and J is TRBJ1-2, with D unresolved. CDR1 is DFQATT and CDR2 is SNEGSKA in the germline V gene (reference sequence). With 3 bases removed from V and 7 bases from J, the gap between germline ends came to 9 bases. The CDR3 extends over 11 amino acids. The DNA of the CDR3 is TGCAGTGCTAGTCTTCGGTCTGGCTACACCTTC. Its translation: CSASLRSGYTF.

The genes are TRBV9 and TRBJ1-5; D ambiguous. V gave up 2 bases and J gave up 8 bases, with 11 bases separating them. Germline values: CDR1 SGDLS, CDR2 YYNGEE. The CDR3 totals 13 residues. CDR3 nucleotide sequence: TGTGCCAGCAGCGTTGGGCAGACCGAGCCCCAGCATTTT. It translates to CASSVGQTEPQHF. Full variable domain (rest looked up from reference TRBV9 and TRBJ1-5): DSGVTQTPKHLITATGQRVTLRCSPRSGDLSVYWYQQSLDQGLQFLIQYYNGEERAKGNILERFSAQQFPDLHSELNLSSLELGDSALYFCASSVGQTEPQHFGDGTRLSIL.

This clonotype showed up many times. The V and J genes are TRBV4-3 and TRBJ2-3; D perhaps matches TRBD1 (6 bases). Trimming cost V 0 bases and J 10 bases, with 17 bases left between them. The CDR3 totals 15 residues. CDR1 and CDR2 (germline): LGHNA, YSLEER. CDR3 protein: CASSQDSAPQGAQYF. The CDR3 region has the DNA TGCGCCAGCAGCCAAGATTCCGCCCCACAGGGAGCGCAGTATTTT.

CDR3: CASARDRLNTEAFF. CDR3 nucleotides: TGTGCCAGCGCCAGAGACAGGTTGAACACTGAAGCTTTCTTT. The chain has TRBV6-2 or TRBV6-3 and TRBJ1-1; a weak D match, TRBD1 (6 bases). The CDR3 contains 14 residues. Between the trimmed V and J ends, which lost 8 bases and 0 bases, there was a span of 13 bases. CDR1 is MNHEY and CDR2 is SVGEGT in the germline V gene.

This clonotype came up a few times. This sequence joins TRBV7-2 and TRBJ2-5; the D gene is possibly TRBD2 (6 bases). The V end was cut by 5 bases, the J end by 5 bases, with 15 bases between. The CDR3 length is 14 residues. Germline CDR1 reads SGHTA; CDR2 reads FQGNSA. CDR3 sequence reads: CASSPTRALETQYF. The CDR3 DNA sequence: TGTGCCAGCAGCCCGACTAGGGCACTGGAGACCCAGTACTTC.

V and J are TRBV6-1 and TRBJ1-4; 10 bases align to TRBD1. The V gene end was trimmed by 4 bases and the J gene end by 5 bases; junction bases not matched to a gene: 4. The V gene's germline CDR1 is MNHNS and CDR2 SASEGT. The CDR3 has 15 residues. The DNA for the CDR3 is TGTGCCAGCAGTGCCAGGACAGGGGGAAATGAAAAACTGTTTTTT. This translates into CASSARTGGNEKLFF.

Only a few counts were recorded for this clonotype. The J gene is TRBJ2-7, the V gene TRBV6-2 or TRBV6-3, with 8 bases identical to TRBD1. CDR3 length equals 14 residues. Germline V gene lookup returns CDR1 MNHEY and CDR2 SVGEGT. V was clipped by 7 bases and J by 4 bases; unmatched bases: 9. The CDR3 bases are TGTGCCAGCACCCCGGACAGGGAGAGGTACGAGCAGTACGTC. Protein sequence: CASTPDRERYEQYV.

The sample holds a few counts of this clonotype. This sequence joins TRBV5-1 and TRBJ2-1, with D unresolved. Germline CDR1 is SGHRS and CDR2 is YFSETQ. CDR3 length equals 14 residues. V was shortened by 2 bases and J by 2 bases, with 8 bases between the two germline ends. CDR3 bases: TGCGCCAGCAGCTTCCGGGCCCCCTACAATGAGCAGTTCTTC. Amino acid sequence: CASSFRAPYNEQFF.

This CDR3 is CASSPERIREKLFF. For the CDR3, the DNA is TGTGCCAGCTCACCAGAACGGATTCGTGAAAAACTGTTTTTT. The chain couples TRBV18 to TRBJ1-4; D call uncertain. With 2 bases removed from V and 7 bases from J, the gap between germline ends came to 11 bases. The CDR3 has 14 residues. The germline gives CDR1 KGHSH, CDR2 LQKENI. Variable domain in full (rest from reference TRBV18 and TRBJ1-4): NAGVMQNPRHLVRRRGQEARLRCSPMKGHSHVYWYRQLPEEGLKFMVYLQKENIIDESGMPKERFSAEFPKEGPSILRIQQVVRGDSAAYFCASSPERIREKLFFGSGTQLSVL.

The sample holds a few counts of this clonotype. The chain recombines TRBV7-2 with TRBJ2-3, with 8 bases aligning to TRBD2. This CDR3 contains 15 residues. Trimming at V came to 2 bases and at J to 4 bases, leaving 5 bases not matched to a gene. Germline CDR1 and CDR2: SGHTA and FQGNSA. This chain's CDR3 is CASSLLPGGPDTQYF. The CDR3, as DNA: TGTGCCAGCAGCTTACTTCCGGGGGGGCCAGATACGCAGTATTTT.

The chain has TRBV5-4 and TRBJ2-2; 8 bases fit TRBD1. Germline trimming cut 4 bases from V and 7 bases from J; bases unmatched to any gene: 12. CDR1 is SGHNT, CDR2 YYREEE, per germline (reference sequence). The CDR3 runs to 16 residues. The CDR3 reads CASSATGTGYDGELFF. As DNA, the CDR3 is TGTGCCAGCAGCGCTACCGGGACAGGATACGACGGGGAGCTGTTTTTT. The full variable domain, its missing parts supplied by reference TRBV5-4 and TRBJ2-2, is ETGVTQSPTHLIKTRGQQVTLRCSSQSGHNTVSWYQQALGQGPQFIFQYYREEENGRGNFPPRFSGLQFPNYSSELNVNALELDDSALYLCASSATGTGYDGELFFGEGSRLTVL.

The CDR3 loop is CSAIRGDQPQHF. The DNA for the CDR3 is TGCAGTGCTATCAGGGGCGACCAGCCCCAGCATTTT. The J gene is TRBJ1-5, the V gene TRBV20-1; a possible D gene is TRBD1 (6 bases). CDR3 length: 12 residues. Per the germline V gene, CDR1 is DFQATT and CDR2 is SNEGSKA (reference sequence). Trimming removed 4 bases at V and 7 bases at J, with 11 bases between.

This clonotype was recorded a few times. In DNA, the CDR3 is TGCAGTGCTAGTCTCAGGGATTCTTTTTATGGCTACACCTTC. Translating it yields CSASLRDSFYGYTF. The rearrangement uses TRBV20-1 and TRBJ1-2; weak D call: TRBD1 (5 bases). Germline values: CDR1 DFQATT, CDR2 SNEGSKA (reference sequence). V was shortened by 3 bases and J by 5 bases, with 16 bases between the two germline ends. There are 14 residues in the CDR3.